Below, 13 T cell receptor beta chains from the same sample are listed, as sequenced in a study of response to subunit inactivated influenza vaccine. TCRdb used MiXCR to reprocess the RT-PCR reads, holding one entry per CDR3 protein. The sample contains about 570,000 distinct CDR3 sequences, roughly 12% of which appear only once. The same sample was also used in a study of T cells expressing NK-cell markers. Per that study: 5'RACE template switching with UMIs generated TCR beta cDNA.

The sequences come from PBMCs from blood, collected on the day of vaccination. All receptors come from a man aged 50 to 60 who received an inactivated influenza vaccine.

J is TRBJ1-3 and V is TRBV15; D unresolved. The CDR3 runs to 16 residues. CDR1 is LNHNV and CDR2 is YYDKDF in the germline V gene (reference sequence). The V gene lost 0 bases and the J gene lost 0 bases, with 9 bases spanning the gap. CDR3 residues: CATSRDRMDSGNTIYF. In nucleotides, the CDR3 is TGTGCCACCAGCAGAGATAGAATGGACTCTGGAAACACCATATATTTT.

This clonotype has just a few counts. J is TRBJ2-1 and V is TRBV9, with D perhaps matching TRBD2 (5 bases). Germline V lookup: CDR1 SGDLS, CDR2 YYNGEE. V was pared by 6 bases and J by 3 bases, with 19 bases between. The CDR3 sequence is 16 residues long. CDR3 nucleotide sequence: TGTGCCAGCACCCAAACCCGGGAAAATCTCTACAATGAGCAGTTCTTC. This codes for CASTQTRENLYNEQFF.

The chain has TRBV6-6 and TRBJ2-7; possibly TRBD2 for D (6 bases). There are 12 residues in the CDR3. V lost 11 bases, J lost 1 base, and 12 bases lay in between. CDR1 and CDR2 (germline): MNHNY, SVGAGI (reference sequence). The CDR3 coding sequence is TGTGCCTCGGGAGTTGGGTCCTACGAGCAGTACTTC. Protein: CASGVGSYEQYF.

Many counts were recorded for this clonotype. The chain employs TRBV4-3 and TRBJ2-1; D is uncertain. The CDR3 loop spans 13 amino acids. Germline V CDR1 and CDR2: LGHNA, YSLEER. Trimming took 1 base from V and 4 from J, leaving 5 bases between them. CDR3 in amino acids: CASSQVAYNEQFF. The CDR3 DNA follows: TGCGCCAGCAGCCAAGTGGCGTACAATGAGCAGTTCTTC.

The CDR3 region is CASTYSRMDTQYF. CDR3 bases: TGTGCCAGCACCTACAGCAGGATGGACACCCAGTACTTC. The chain joins TRBV6-6 to TRBJ2-5, with D uncertain. CDR1 MNHNY and CDR2 SVGAGI come from the germline V gene (reference sequence). The CDR3 runs to 13 residues. V was clipped by 7 bases and J by 8 bases, with 17 bases between them.

The chain uses TRBV20-1 and TRBJ2-7, with 8 bases matching TRBD2. The CDR3 runs 14 residues. Germline CDR1 reads DFQATT; CDR2 reads SNEGSKA (reference sequence). With V trimmed by 5 bases and J by 1 base, 7 bases remained unmatched. For the CDR3, the DNA is TGCAGTGCTCCTCGGGAGGGAGGGTCCTACGAGCAGTACTTC. Amino acids: CSAPREGGSYEQYF.

This chain uses TRBV5-5 with TRBJ2-1; the match to TRBD2 covers 9 bases. J lost 10 bases, V lost 4 bases, and 9 bases had no gene match. This CDR3 contains 14 residues. CDR1 and CDR2 (germline): SGHKS, YYEKEE (reference sequence). CDR3 bases: TGTGCCAGCAGCGCGGATAGCGGGAGTTTCGAGCAGTTCTTC. This gives the protein CASSADSGSFEQFF.

There are a few counts of this clonotype. This chain uses TRBV7-2 with TRBJ2-3, with 9 bases that match TRBD2. The CDR3 sequence is 17 residues long. J was trimmed by 0 bases and V by 1 base; bases with no gene match: 5. Per germline, CDR1 SGHTA and CDR2 FQGNSA. CDR3 amino acids: CASSLVALAGSTDTQYF. DNA of the CDR3: TGTGCCAGCAGCTTAGTCGCGCTAGCGGGGAGCACAGATACGCAGTATTTT.

This chain joins TRBV6-1 and TRBJ2-6; 10 nucleotides align to TRBD2. CDR1 and CDR2 from the germline V gene are MNHNS and SASEGT. This CDR3 region has 18 residues. J gave up 3 bases and V 6 bases, and 11 bases lay outside the gene matches. Written as DNA, the CDR3 is TGTGCCAGCAGCCAGAACTATCTAGCGGGAGATGGGGCCAACGTCCTGACTTTC. This gives the protein CASSQNYLAGDGANVLTF.

This chain's CDR3 is CASSIFPGTGSGYTF. For the CDR3, the DNA is TGTGCCAGTAGTATCTTCCCCGGGACAGGGTCCGGCTACACCTTC. The rearrangement links TRBV19 to TRBJ1-2, with 9 bases lining up with TRBD1. Germline trimming cut 3 bases from V and 8 bases from J; bases unmatched to any gene: 10. The CDR3 consists of 15 residues. The germline CDR1 and CDR2 sequences are LNHDA and SQIVND (reference sequence).

The gene calls are TRBV12-3 or TRBV12-4 and TRBJ1-6, with D hard to call. V shed 6 bases and J shed 7 bases, with 13 bases lying between them. This CDR3 is 14 amino acids long. In nucleotides, the CDR3 is TGTGCCAGCAGCCCCGGGTCCCCGAATTCACCCCTCCACTTT. This translates into CASSPGSPNSPLHF.

This clonotype has just a few counts. The chain combines TRBV4-2 with TRBJ2-5; maybe TRBD2 (6 bases). The CDR3 is made up of 15 amino acids. Looked up from germline, CDR1 is LGHNA and CDR2 is YNFKEQ. Trimming left V 5 bases short and J 5 bases short, with 18 bases between. The CDR3 protein is CASSEGIRRGETQYF. CDR3 coding DNA: TGTGCCAGCAGCGAAGGAATCAGACGGGGGGAGACCCAGTACTTC.

The V and J genes are TRBV5-6 and TRBJ2-2; D might be TRBD2 (5 bases). The V end lost 4 bases, the J end lost 6 bases, and 13 bases lay between the germline ends. The CDR3 runs 14 residues. Germline lookup yields CDR1 SGHDT and CDR2 YYEEEE. The CDR3 bases are TGTGCCAGCAGCATTGAGGGTTGGTCCGGGGAGCTGTTTTTT. The encoded protein is CASSIEGWSGELFF.